Listed below are T cell receptor beta chains from one sample, sequenced in a study of post-analysis software for immune sequencing data. TCRdb reprocessed the PCR reads with MiXCR, giving one entry per CDR3 protein. The table lists about 260,000 distinct CDR3 sequences, 35% to 40% of them singletons. Sample: blood. Source of these receptors: a girl aged 10 to 17 with multiple sclerosis. Both conserved end residues are part of each CDR3. D genes are given only for firm matches. Where a row states a size, it is once, few, many or the class of an expanded clone; other rows omit it.

DNA | CDR3 | size | length | D | J | V
TGCAGCGTTGCCGGACAGGGGAATACGCAGTATTTT | CSVAGQGNTQYF | - | 12 | TRBD1 | TRBJ2-3 | TRBV29-1
TGTGCCAGCAGCCGTACGGGGAGGAATGAGCAGTTCTTC | CASSRTGRNEQFF | - | 13 | - | TRBJ2-1 | TRBV13
TGCAGTGCCCCAAACGTGGGACTTCATGTTGGCTACACCTTC | CSAPNVGLHVGYTF | few | 14 | - | TRBJ1-2 | TRBV20-1
TGTGCCAGCAGCTTGTTTAGCCAGCGAGGCTACACCTTC | CASSLFSQRGYTF | many | 13 | - | TRBJ1-2 | TRBV7-9
TGTGCCAGCAGTTTAGATACTAGCGGGCCTCCCAATGAGCAGTTCTTC | CASSLDTSGPPNEQFF | few | 16 | TRBD2 | TRBJ2-1 | TRBV12-3/TRBV12-4
TGTGCCAGCAGTGATCGAGGGGGCAAGTCTGGGGCCAACGTCCTGACTTTC | CASSDRGGKSGANVLTF | many | 17 | TRBD1 | TRBJ2-6 | TRBV25-1
TGTGCCAGCAGCTCGGACAGGTTGAACACTGAAGCTTTCTTT | CASSSDRLNTEAFF | many | 14 | TRBD1 | TRBJ1-1 | TRBV11-2
TGTGCCAGCAGCCCCCAGGGGACAGTCTCCTACAATGAGCAGTTCTTC | CASSPQGTVSYNEQFF | - | 16 | TRBD1 | TRBJ2-1 | TRBV9
TGCAGTGCTGAGTCTGGCACAGATACGCAGTATTTT | CSAESGTDTQYF | many | 12 | - | TRBJ2-3 | TRBV20-1
TGTGCCAGCAGCTTAAGCGGAATTGGGGCCGGGGAGCTGTTTTTT | CASSLSGIGAGELFF | few | 15 | - | TRBJ2-2 | TRBV7-9
TGTGCCAGCAGCCCAGCGGGCAGCTCCTACAATGAGCAGTTCTTC | CASSPAGSSYNEQFF | many | 15 | - | TRBJ2-1 | TRBV7-9
TGCAGTGCTAGAGATTTTGCGGGGGGCAATGGCTACACCTTC | CSARDFAGGNGYTF | many | 14 | - | TRBJ1-2 | TRBV20-1
TGTGCCAGCAGTTACTCCCGAGGGGCGGGAGGTACGCGTCAGCCCCAGCATTTT | CASSYSRGAGGTRQPQHF | once | 18 | - | TRBJ1-5 | TRBV6-5
TGCGCCAGCAGTAGTTACTACAGGGAGGTAAAGACCCAGTACTTC | CASSSYYREVKTQYF | many | 15 | - | TRBJ2-5 | TRBV5-1
TGTGCCACCCGCCCCCCGACTAGCGGGAGGGGGGCTAGGAGTGAGCAGTTCTTC | CATRPPTSGRGARSEQFF | many | 18 | TRBD2 | TRBJ2-1 | TRBV10-3
TGTGCCAGCAGCTCTCCTCCACGGGCAGATACGCAGTATTTT | CASSSPPRADTQYF | many | 14 | - | TRBJ2-3 | TRBV5-6
TGTGCCAGCAGTTTAATTGATCAGCCCCAGCATTTT | CASSLIDQPQHF | many | 12 | - | TRBJ1-5 | TRBV12-3/TRBV12-4
TGCAGTGCTAGACTAGCGGGAGTGGACACCGGGGAGCTGTTTTTT | CSARLAGVDTGELFF | few | 15 | TRBD2 | TRBJ2-2 | TRBV20-1
TGTGCCAGCAGCTCGCTGGGACCCGTCGGGGCCAACGTCCTGACTTTC | CASSSLGPVGANVLTF | - | 16 | - | TRBJ2-6 | TRBV11-2
TGCGCCAGCAGCCGCGAGATCCACGCGAAAGAAAAGGATGAGCAGTTCTTC | CASSREIHAKEKDEQFF | few | 17 | - | TRBJ2-1 | TRBV5-1
TGTGCCAGCAGCTGGGGGCCGATAGTCAACCGCTACGAGCAGTACTTC | CASSWGPIVNRYEQYF | many | 16 | - | TRBJ2-7 | TRBV7-8
TGTGCCAGCAGCGACCCCACAGGGGGCGGTGGGGCCAACGTCCTGACTTTC | CASSDPTGGGGANVLTF | - | 17 | TRBD1 | TRBJ2-6 | TRBV12-3/TRBV12-4
TGTGCCAGCAGCCCAGGGACTAGCCGGGCCAATGAGCAGTTCTTC | CASSPGTSRANEQFF | few | 15 | TRBD2 | TRBJ2-1 | TRBV7-2
TGTGCCAGCAGTCCCGTTGTGGGTATTAGTAATCAGCCCCAGCATTTT | CASSPVVGISNQPQHF | few | 16 | - | TRBJ1-5 | TRBV28
TGTGCCAGCAGCCCAAACCCGACAGCCAACTATGGCTACACCTTC | CASSPNPTANYGYTF | - | 15 | - | TRBJ1-2 | TRBV7-9
TGCGCCAGCAGCTCTAGCGGGAGAAGGGGGGAGACCCAGTACTTC | CASSSSGRRGETQYF | few | 15 | TRBD2 | TRBJ2-5 | TRBV5-1
TGTGCCAGCAGCCAAGCACAAGCATACTCCTCTGGAAACACCATATATTTT | CASSQAQAYSSGNTIYF | - | 17 | - | TRBJ1-3 | TRBV14
TGCAGCGTTCCCTGGCGGGCGGATACGCAGTATTTT | CSVPWRADTQYF | - | 12 | - | TRBJ2-3 | TRBV29-1
TGCAGCGTGACCGCCATTCCCGGCACAGATACGCAGTATTTT | CSVTAIPGTDTQYF | - | 14 | - | TRBJ2-3 | TRBV29-1
TGTGCCAGCAGCTTAGAAATTGCAGACTCCTACAATGAGCAGTTCTTC | CASSLEIADSYNEQFF | many | 16 | - | TRBJ2-1 | TRBV7-6
TGCAGCGTTGTCGGGCGGATGAACACTGAAGCTTTCTTT | CSVVGRMNTEAFF | many | 13 | - | TRBJ1-1 | TRBV29-1
TGCAGTGCTAGAGATGGCCCAGCGCCCGTCACAGATACGCAGTATTTT | CSARDGPAPVTDTQYF | - | 16 | - | TRBJ2-3 | TRBV20-1
TGTGCCAGCAGTAACTCCGGACAGGGACAAAAGTACTTC | CASSNSGQGQKYF | - | 13 | TRBD1 | TRBJ2-4 | TRBV6-1
TGTGCCAGCAGCCCAGACAGGGGATGGACTGAAGCTTTCTTT | CASSPDRGWTEAFF | few | 14 | TRBD1 | TRBJ1-1 | TRBV7-3
TGTGCCAGCAGCTCATGGACTAGTACCACAGATACGCAGTATTTT | CASSSWTSTTDTQYF | many | 15 | TRBD2 | TRBJ2-3 | TRBV7-9
TGTGCCAGCAGCGAGGACAACGGAGGGGAAGCTTTCTTT | CASSEDNGGEAFF | - | 13 | - | TRBJ1-1 | TRBV2
TGTGCCAGCAGCTCTCGGGCCCAGGGAGAGACCCAGTACTTC | CASSSRAQGETQYF | - | 14 | - | TRBJ2-5 | TRBV7-9
TGTGCCAGCAGTTATCTTGGACAGGGAGGCGGCTACACCTTC | CASSYLGQGGGYTF | many | 14 | TRBD1 | TRBJ1-2 | TRBV28
TGCAGTGCTATCGACAGGAATAGCAATCAGCCCCAGCATTTT | CSAIDRNSNQPQHF | - | 14 | - | TRBJ1-5 | TRBV20-1
TGTGCCAGCAGCCCGAGGGATGGTGCAGATACGCAGTATTTT | CASSPRDGADTQYF | few | 14 | - | TRBJ2-3 | TRBV7-9
TGCAGCGTTGGTTTGGCGGGAGACACAGATACGCAGTATTTT | CSVGLAGDTDTQYF | many | 14 | TRBD2 | TRBJ2-3 | TRBV29-1
TGCGCCAGCTCCACGAGAGAGCGGGGGTACACAGATACGCAGTATTTT | CASSTRERGYTDTQYF | many | 16 | TRBD2 | TRBJ2-3 | TRBV5-1
TGCGCCAGCAGCTTGAGCAGGGTTCCTGAGGGTGAGCAGTTCTTC | CASSLSRVPEGEQFF | many | 15 | - | TRBJ2-1 | TRBV5-1
TGTGCCAGCACTACAATAAGGCCTAACAATGAGCAGTTCTTC | CASTTIRPNNEQFF | - | 14 | - | TRBJ2-1 | TRBV21-1
TGCGCCAGCAGCCAAGCAGCGACAGGGAATCAGCCCCAGCATTTT | CASSQAATGNQPQHF | many | 15 | TRBD1 | TRBJ1-5 | TRBV4-1
TGTGCCAGCAGGGCCGGGACTAGCGTCAGACAAGAGACCCAGTACTTC | CASRAGTSVRQETQYF | many | 16 | TRBD2 | TRBJ2-5 | TRBV12-3/TRBV12-4
TGTGCCAGCAGTTGGACTAGCGGGCGCCAAGAGACCCAGTACTTC | CASSWTSGRQETQYF | many | 15 | TRBD2 | TRBJ2-5 | TRBV12-3/TRBV12-4
TGTGCCAGCCTTTCCCCATTGGGAGACAGGTATAGAAATGAGCAGTTCTTC | CASLSPLGDRYRNEQFF | - | 17 | - | TRBJ2-1 | TRBV25-1
TGTGCCAGCAGCTTAGCTGCTGGGAAGTCAGATACGCAGTATTTT | CASSLAAGKSDTQYF | - | 15 | - | TRBJ2-3 | TRBV7-3
TGTGCCATCAGCCGAGGGGATGGTAATGAAAAACTGTTTTTT | CAISRGDGNEKLFF | many | 14 | - | TRBJ1-4 | TRBV10-3
TGTGCCAGCAGTCTATCCGACAGGGGATCGTTCTTC | CASSLSDRGSFF | many | 12 | TRBD1 | TRBJ2-1 | TRBV28
TGTGCCACCAGTGATGCAGCCGGGACAGGGGTCAACACCGGGGAGCTGTTTTTT | CATSDAAGTGVNTGELFF | few | 18 | TRBD1 | TRBJ2-2 | TRBV24-1
TGCAGTGCTAGAGATGGGGTGACCCAGTACTTC | CSARDGVTQYF | - | 11 | - | TRBJ2-5 | TRBV20-1
TGTGCCAGCAGCTCAGGGGGCCAGGCGACTGAAGCTTTCTTT | CASSSGGQATEAFF | - | 14 | TRBD1 | TRBJ1-1 | TRBV12-3/TRBV12-4
TGCGCCAGCAGTTTGGACGTAAGGGGATTTGGCTCCTATAATTCACCCCTCCACTTT | CASSLDVRGFGSYNSPLHF | - | 19 | - | TRBJ1-6 | TRBV5-1
TGTGCCAGCAGCAAAGGGGGACTAGCGGGAGATACGCAGTATTTT | CASSKGGLAGDTQYF | - | 15 | TRBD2 | TRBJ2-3 | TRBV7-3
TGTGCCAGCAGCTTAGCGCAGGGGACACTTTCCTCCCCCCAGTACTTC | CASSLAQGTLSSPQYF | - | 16 | - | TRBJ2-5 | TRBV7-2
TGTGCCAGCCAGGGAAACGGACAAGAGACCCAGTACTTC | CASQGNGQETQYF | many | 13 | - | TRBJ2-5 | TRBV2